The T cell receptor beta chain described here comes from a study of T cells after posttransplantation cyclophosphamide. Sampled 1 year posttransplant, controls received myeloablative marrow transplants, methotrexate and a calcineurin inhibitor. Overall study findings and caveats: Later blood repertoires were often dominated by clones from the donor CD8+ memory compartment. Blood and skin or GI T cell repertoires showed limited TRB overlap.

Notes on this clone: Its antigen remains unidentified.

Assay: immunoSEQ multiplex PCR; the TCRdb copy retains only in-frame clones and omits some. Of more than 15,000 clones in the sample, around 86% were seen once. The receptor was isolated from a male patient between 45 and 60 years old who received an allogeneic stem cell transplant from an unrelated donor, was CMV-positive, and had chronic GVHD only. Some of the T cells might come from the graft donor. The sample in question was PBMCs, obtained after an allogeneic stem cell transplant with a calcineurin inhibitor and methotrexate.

The CDR3 region has the DNA TGTGCCAGCAGATCTGACTTCCTGGGCTACGAGCAGTACTTC. Encoded protein: CASRSDFLGYEQYF. The gene calls are TRBV5-4 and TRBJ2-7, with unresolved D. The CDR3 covers 14 residues. V gave up 5 bases and J gave up 3 bases, with 15 bases separating them. Per germline, CDR1 SGHNT and CDR2 YYREEE (reference sequence).